The 23 T cell receptor beta chains reported below all come from one sample, sequenced in a study of cytomegalovirus exposure and HLA in healthy donors. Data came from immunoSEQ multiplex PCR; TCRdb stores just in-frame clones and leaves some out. Among 130,000 to 150,000 clones, 70% to 90% were seen once, and the ten largest hold 1.4%. The source material was PBMCs. These receptors were collected from a woman under 40 in good health and CMV-seronegative.

The chain links TRBV5-4 to TRBJ1-2; tentatively, D is TRBD1 (6 bases). V lost 4 bases, J lost 7 bases, and 14 bases lay in between. Germline lookup yields CDR1 SGHNT and CDR2 YYREEE (reference sequence). This CDR3 has 13 residues. In DNA, the CDR3 is TGTGCCAGCAGCGCGGGGGCTGGGGCTGGCTACACCTTC. It is translated as CASSAGAGAGYTF.

The chain combines TRBV9 with TRBJ1-3; D might be TRBD1 (6 bases). In germline, CDR1 is SGDLS, CDR2 YYNGEE. Between the trimmed V and J ends, which lost 4 bases and 3 bases, there was a span of 14 bases. The CDR3 length is 15 residues. The CDR3 sequence is CASSTRQGIGNTIYF. CDR3 coding DNA: TGTGCCAGCAGCACCCGTCAGGGGATTGGAAACACCATATATTTT.

The chain links TRBV7-2 to TRBJ2-3; 12 bases agree with TRBD2. V dropped 7 bases and J dropped 7; count of bases not matched to a gene: 9. In germline, CDR1 is SGHTA, CDR2 FQGNSA. The CDR3 has 15 residues. CDR3 coding DNA: TGTGCCAGCACCACGACTAGCGGGGGAGGATATACGCAGTATTTT. Residues: CASTTTSGGGYTQYF.

V gene TRBV5-1 combines with J gene TRBJ1-5; 11 nucleotides align to TRBD1. The CDR3 has 14 amino acids. Germline trimming cut 4 bases from V and 5 bases from J; bases unmatched to any gene: 2. Germline CDR1 and CDR2: SGHRS and YFSETQ. CDR3 amino acids: CASSPGQGDQPQHF. CDR3 coding DNA: TGCGCCAGCAGCCCGGGACAGGGGGATCAGCCCCAGCATTTT. The full variable domain, completed using reference TRBV5-1 and TRBJ1-5, is KAGVTQTPRYLIKTRGQQVTLSCSPISGHRSVSWYQQTPGQGLQFLFEYFSETQRNKGNFPGRFSGRQFSNSRSEMNVSTLELGDSALYLCASSPGQGDQPQHFGDGTRLSIL.

By share, this clone ranks as medium-sized (0.01 to 0.1%). This same CDR3 is encoded by further DNA sequences in the sample. The V gene is TRBV7-8, the J gene TRBJ2-7; 12 nucleotides line up with TRBD1. The CDR3 sequence is 15 residues long. Germline CDR1 SGHVS, CDR2 FQNEAQ. The junction had 4 bases not matched to a gene; V was cut back by 3 bases and J by 4 bases. DNA of the CDR3: TGTGCCAGCAGCTTGGGACAGGGGGCTGGGTACGAGCAGTACTTC. Translated: CASSLGQGAGYEQYF.

This clone was observed a single time. The chain links TRBV19 to TRBJ2-1; 13 bases line up with TRBD2. Trimming removed 4 bases from V and 3 bases from J; junction bases left unmatched: 12. The CDR3 runs to 19 residues. Germline V gene sequence: CDR1 LNHDA, CDR2 SQIVND (reference sequence). The chain's CDR3 is CASSRGLAGSLGGYNEQFF. Written as DNA, the CDR3 is TGTGCCAGTAGTAGGGGACTAGCGGGGTCCTTAGGTGGCTACAATGAGCAGTTCTTC.

V gene TRBV5-6 combines with J gene TRBJ2-1; D not resolved. This CDR3 is 16 amino acids long. V was trimmed by 0 bases and J by 3 bases, leaving 13 bases between them. Per the germline V gene, CDR1 is SGHDT and CDR2 is YYEEEE. This CDR3 is CASSLDPGSYYNEQFF. The DNA for the CDR3 is TGTGCCAGCAGCTTGGATCCAGGCAGCTACTACAATGAGCAGTTCTTC. Full variable domain (outside the CDR3, taken from reference TRBV5-6 and TRBJ2-1): DAGVTQSPTHLIKTRGQQVTLRCSPKSGHDTVSWYQQALGQGPQFIFQYYEEEERQRGNFPDRFSGHQFPNYSSELNVNALLLGDSALYLCASSLDPGSYYNEQFFGPGTRLTVL.

The V and J genes are TRBV20-1 and TRBJ1-1, with D uncertain. Germline CDR1 DFQATT, CDR2 SNEGSKA (reference sequence). V was clipped by 1 base and J by 9 bases, with 9 bases between them. CDR3 length: 11 amino acids. For the CDR3, the DNA is TGCAGTGCTAGAGTGTTGGAGAAAGCTTTCTTT. This translates into CSARVLEKAFF.

The gene calls are TRBV5-1 and TRBJ2-1; 10 nucleotides match TRBD2. J was trimmed by 3 bases and V by 3 bases; bases with no gene match: 3. Germline lookup yields CDR1 SGHRS and CDR2 YFSETQ. The CDR3 totals 15 residues. The CDR3 spells CASSSSGGGYNEQFF. CDR3 DNA sequence: TGCGCCAGCAGCTCGAGCGGGGGGGGCTACAATGAGCAGTTCTTC. The full variable domain, with the rest looked up from reference TRBV5-1 and TRBJ2-1, is KAGVTQTPRYLIKTRGQQVTLSCSPISGHRSVSWYQQTPGQGLQFLFEYFSETQRNKGNFPGRFSGRQFSNSRSEMNVSTLELGDSALYLCASSSSGGGYNEQFFGPGTRLTVL.

The chain is built from TRBV4-3 and TRBJ2-7, with 9 bases fitting TRBD2. Germline V gene data show CDR1 as LGHNA and CDR2 as YSLEER. The CDR3 runs 16 residues. The J segment lost 4 bases and the V segment lost 1 base, leaving 8 bases of the junction unmatched. The CDR3 sequence is CASSQGRGGEEYEQYF. DNA for the CDR3: TGCGCCAGCAGCCAAGGGCGCGGGGGGGAGGAATACGAGCAGTACTTC.

V and J are TRBV27 and TRBJ2-2; no firm D call. CDR1 is MNHEY and CDR2 is SMNVEV in the germline V gene (reference sequence). The CDR3 is made up of 12 amino acids. V shed 6 bases and J shed 3 bases, with 5 bases lying between them. The CDR3, as DNA: TGTGCCAGCAGCCTATACACCGGGGAGCTGTTTTTT. Translation: CASSLYTGELFF.

The V call is TRBV2, the J call TRBJ1-3, with a possible D match to TRBD1 (6 bases). This CDR3 comprises 19 residues. CDR1 is SNHLY, CDR2 FYNNEI, per germline. V lost 5 bases and J 0 bases, leaving 23 bases between the germline ends. As DNA, the CDR3 is TGTGCCAGCAGTCCTACAGGGACCGCGATGTTTGGCTCTGGAAACACCATATATTTT. It codes for CASSPTGTAMFGSGNTIYF.

The chain has TRBV19 and TRBJ1-5; D is uncertain. V was pared by 7 bases and J by 4 bases, with 20 bases between. The germline CDR1 and CDR2 sequences are LNHDA and SQIVND (reference sequence). This CDR3 region has 16 residues. The DNA of the CDR3 is TGTGCCAGTACCATGGACGCCACGAGGGTTAATCAGCCCCAGCATTTT. It encodes CASTMDATRVNQPQHF.

The gene calls are TRBV15 and TRBJ1-1; D unresolved. Germline values: CDR1 LNHNV, CDR2 YYDKDF (reference sequence). This CDR3 has 14 residues. Trimming stripped 1 base from V and 1 base from J, with 7 bases between. The CDR3 reads CATSRGSGNTEAFF. As DNA, the CDR3 is TGTGCCACCAGCAGAGGGTCGGGGAACACTGAAGCTTTCTTT.

J is TRBJ1-6 and V is TRBV5-1; 8 bases are a match to TRBD1. The germline gives CDR1 SGHRS, CDR2 YFSETQ. V gave up 1 base and J gave up 8 bases; unmatched junction bases: 8. This CDR3 region has 16 residues. This CDR3 is CASSLSLDRVDSPLHF. In DNA form, the CDR3 reads TGCGCCAGCAGCTTGTCTCTGGACAGGGTGGATTCACCCCTCCACTTT.

The CDR3 here is CASRAQGDYEQYF. The CDR3 DNA reads TGTGCCAGCAGGGCGCAGGGCGATTACGAGCAGTACTTC. The rearrangement joins TRBV28 to TRBJ2-7, with a possible D match to TRBD1 (5 bases). Germline CDR1 MDHEN, CDR2 SYDVKM. V lost 6 bases, J lost 4 bases, and 13 bases lay in between. CDR3 length equals 13 residues. Full variable domain (rest looked up from reference TRBV28 and TRBJ2-7): DVKVTQSSRYLVKRTGEKVFLECVQDMDHENMFWYRQDPGLGLRLIYFSYDVKMKEKGDIPEGYSVSREKKERFSLILESASTNQTSMYLCASRAQGDYEQYFGPGTRLTVT.

The V call is TRBV11-3, the J call TRBJ2-5, with TRBD2 matching 13 bases. V shed 4 bases and J 5 bases; nucleotides not matched to a gene: 4. This CDR3 contains 15 residues. The V gene's germline CDR1 is SGHNT and CDR2 YENEEA. The CDR3 DNA reads as TGTGCCAGCAGCTCGGGACTAGCGGGGAGGGAGACCCAGTACTTC. As protein: CASSSGLAGRETQYF.

This clone was observed a handful of times. The chain is built from TRBV6-6 and TRBJ1-6; perhaps TRBD1 as D (6 bases). V lost 3 bases and J lost 5, with 14 bases in between. This CDR3 is built from 16 residues. Germline values: CDR1 MNHNY, CDR2 SVGAGI (reference sequence). CDR3 protein: CASSYAGQKNNSPLHF. In nucleotides, the CDR3 is TGTGCCAGCAGTTATGCCGGACAGAAGAATAATTCACCCCTCCACTTT.

This sequence joins TRBV5-1 and TRBJ2-2; 8 nucleotides agree with TRBD1. The germline gives CDR1 SGHRS, CDR2 YFSETQ. V lost 0 bases, J lost 1 base, and 2 bases stayed unmatched. CDR3 length equals 16 residues. This chain's CDR3 is CASSLAGQGNTGELFF. The DNA for the CDR3 is TGCGCCAGCAGCTTGGCCGGACAGGGGAACACCGGGGAGCTGTTTTTT.

This chain uses TRBV25-1 with TRBJ1-4; tentative D call: TRBD1 (5 bases). Trimming stripped 4 bases from V and 5 bases from J, with 11 bases between. Germline V gene sequence: CDR1 MGHDK, CDR2 SYGVNS. The CDR3 is made up of 14 amino acids. Written as DNA, the CDR3 is TGTGCCAGCAGTGTGGGGGGGAAGAATGAAAAACTGTTTTTT. This sequence encodes CASSVGGKNEKLFF.

V usage is TRBV5-1 and J usage is TRBJ2-2; 15 bases match TRBD2. Germline loops: CDR1 SGHRS, CDR2 YFSETQ. The CDR3 contains 18 residues. The J segment lost 5 bases and the V segment lost 0 bases, leaving 5 bases of the junction unmatched. CDR3 sequence reads: CASSLDGLAGGRTGELFF. The CDR3 DNA follows: TGCGCCAGCAGCTTGGATGGACTAGCGGGGGGGCGAACCGGGGAGCTGTTTTTT.

The CDR3 reads CASSQGLAGGYEETQYF. The CDR3 bases are TGCGCCAGCAGCCAGGGACTAGCGGGGGGTTACGAAGAGACCCAGTACTTC. The rearrangement links TRBV5-1 to TRBJ2-5; 15 nucleotides agree with TRBD2. V gave up 4 bases and J gave up 3 bases; unmatched junction bases: 7. The length of the CDR3 is 17 residues. CDR1 SGHRS and CDR2 YFSETQ come from the germline V gene.

This chain uses TRBV28 with TRBJ1-4, with D hard to call. There are 13 residues in the CDR3. The V gene lost 7 bases and the J gene lost 7 bases, with 13 bases spanning the gap. Germline values: CDR1 MDHEN, CDR2 SYDVKM. The CDR3 loop reads CASNSGSIEKLFF. CDR3 DNA: TGTGCCAGCAACTCGGGGAGTATTGAAAAACTGTTTTTT.